This T cell receptor beta chain was sequenced in a study of cytomegalovirus exposure and HLA in healthy donors. This clone was seen a handful of times. The antigen remains unidentified. Germline CDR1 is LNHDA and CDR2 is SQIVND (reference sequence). The trim removed 8 bases at V and 4 bases at J, leaving 6 bases unmatched. This CDR3 is 14 amino acids long. PCR involved 60 Vbeta and 13 Jbeta primers. Clones were sequenced by immunoSEQ multiplex PCR, and TCRdb holds only the in-frame ones, with some missing. The sample records 100,000 to 150,000 clones, approximately 17% being singletons. Study outcomes and limitations: Links to common viral pathogens appeared, in a later analysis, for several of the most significant clusters. Using a false discovery rate of 0.05, a later analysis showed that 15,000 to 20,000 TCR beta sequences were associated with HLA alleles. The classifier was said to identify cytomegalovirus status with high specificity and sensitivity. A likely sequencing artifact accounted for one observed cluster of highly shared sequence variants.

The TCR comes from a female donor in good health and CMV-seropositive. The chain couples TRBV19 to TRBJ2-4, with 9 bases matching TRBD2. The specimen was PBMCs. CDR3 nucleotide sequence: TGTGCCAGTGGCGTGACTAGCGGAAAAAACATTCAGTACTTC. Translated: CASGVTSGKNIQYF.